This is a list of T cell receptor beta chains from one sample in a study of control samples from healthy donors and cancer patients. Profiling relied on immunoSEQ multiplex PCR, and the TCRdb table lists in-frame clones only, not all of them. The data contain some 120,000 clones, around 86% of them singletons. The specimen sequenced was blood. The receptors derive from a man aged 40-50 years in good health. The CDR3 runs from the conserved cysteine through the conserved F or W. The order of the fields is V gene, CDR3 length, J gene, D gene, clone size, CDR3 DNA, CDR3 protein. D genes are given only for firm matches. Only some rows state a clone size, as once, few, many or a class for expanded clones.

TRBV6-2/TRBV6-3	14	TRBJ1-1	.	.	TGTGCCAGCAGTTTATACGACTTGAACACTGAAGCTTTCTTT	CASSLYDLNTEAFF
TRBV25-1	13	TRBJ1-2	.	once	TGTGCCAGCAGTGATGTACAGGGAGATGGCTACACCTTC	CASSDVQGDGYTF
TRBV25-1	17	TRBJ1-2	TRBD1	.	TGTGCCAGCAGTGACGGGACGGGACAGGGTTGGTATTATGGCTACACCTTC	CASSDGTGQGWYYGYTF
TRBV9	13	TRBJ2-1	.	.	TGTGCCAGCAGCGTAGTATCGGGGAATGAGCAGTTCTTC	CASSVVSGNEQFF
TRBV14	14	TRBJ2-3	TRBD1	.	TGTGCCAGCAGCGCGGACAGGGGGAGAGATACGCAGTATTTT	CASSADRGRDTQYF
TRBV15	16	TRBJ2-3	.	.	TGTGCCACCAGCAGAGGTTTGGGGGGGCACACAGATACGCAGTATTTT	CATSRGLGGHTDTQYF
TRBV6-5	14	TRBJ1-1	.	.	TGTGCCAGCAGCCGCTTCCGGGGGGACACTGAAGCTTTCTTT	CASSRFRGDTEAFF
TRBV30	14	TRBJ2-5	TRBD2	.	TGTGCCTGGAGTACGGGACTAGCTTTGGAGACCCAGTACTTC	CAWSTGLALETQYF
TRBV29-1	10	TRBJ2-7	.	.	TGCAGCGTTTGGATGTACGAGCAGTACTTC	CSVWMYEQYF
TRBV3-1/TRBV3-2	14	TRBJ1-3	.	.	TGTGCCAGCAGCCCCCAGGGATTCGGAAACACCATATATTTT	CASSPQGFGNTIYF
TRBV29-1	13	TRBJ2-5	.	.	TGCAGCGTTGAAAAACAGAGGGCAGAGACCCAGTACTTC	CSVEKQRAETQYF
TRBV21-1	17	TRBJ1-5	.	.	TGTGCCAGCAGTTCCAGGACAGGGAGGGAAGACAATCAGCCCCAGCATTTT	CASSSRTGREDNQPQHF
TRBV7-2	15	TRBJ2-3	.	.	TGTGCCAGCAGCCTTTTCCAGGGTACCGCAGATACGCAGTATTTT	CASSLFQGTADTQYF
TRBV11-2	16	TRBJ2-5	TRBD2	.	TGTGCCAGCAGCTTAGGCATAGCGGGGGGGCACGCGACCCAGTACTTC	CASSLGIAGGHATQYF
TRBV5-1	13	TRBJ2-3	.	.	TGCGCCAGCAGCTTGTTCTTGGGGGATACGCAGTATTTT	CASSLFLGDTQYF
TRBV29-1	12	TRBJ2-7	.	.	TGCAGCGTTATAGGTTCCACCTACGAGCAGTACTTC	CSVIGSTYEQYF
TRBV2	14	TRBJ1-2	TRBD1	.	TGTGCCAGCAGCCAGGGACAGGGGGGCTTTGGCTACACCTTC	CASSQGQGGFGYTF
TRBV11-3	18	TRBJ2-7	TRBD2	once	TGTGCCAGCAGCTCTACAAGCTCCCTAGCGGCCCGACGTTACGAGCAGTACTTC	CASSSTSSLAARRYEQYF
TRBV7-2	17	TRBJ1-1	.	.	TGTGCCAGCAGCTTATTTGGGGGGGCTGGTGGGAACACTGAAGCTTTCTTT	CASSLFGGAGGNTEAFF
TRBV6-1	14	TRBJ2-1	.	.	TGTGCCAGCAGTGAGACCTGGGGCTACAATGAGCAGTTCTTC	CASSETWGYNEQFF
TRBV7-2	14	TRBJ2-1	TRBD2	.	TGTGCCAGCAGCTCTAGCGGGCAGTTGGGTGAGCAGTTCTTC	CASSSSGQLGEQFF
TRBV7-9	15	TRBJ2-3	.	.	TGTGCCAGCAGCTCTCAACAGGGAAGCACAGATACGCAGTATTTT	CASSSQQGSTDTQYF
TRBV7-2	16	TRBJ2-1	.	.	TGTGCCAGCAGCCCCGCGACAGGAGGGTCCTACAATGAGCAGTTCTTC	CASSPATGGSYNEQFF
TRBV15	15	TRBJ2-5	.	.	TGTGCCACCAGCAGCCTCCCTGACCTGGGGGAGGCCGAGTACTTC	CATSSLPDLGEAEYF
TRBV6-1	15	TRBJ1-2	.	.	TGTGCCAGCAGTGATGCCGGGAGAGCTAACTATGGCTACACCTTC	CASSDAGRANYGYTF
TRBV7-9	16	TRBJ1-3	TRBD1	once	TGTGCCAGCAAAGCCTGGACAGGGGCCTCTGGAAACACCATATATTTT	CASKAWTGASGNTIYF
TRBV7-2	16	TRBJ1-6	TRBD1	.	TGTGCCAGCAGCTTAGTAGGACAGGGTTCCAATTCACCCCTCCACTTT	CASSLVGQGSNSPLHF
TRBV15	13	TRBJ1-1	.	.	TGTGCCACCAGCGGTGGGAGGCACACTGAAGCTTTCTTT	CATSGGRHTEAFF
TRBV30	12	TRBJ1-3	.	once	TGTGCCTGGAGTGAGCAGGGAAACACCATATATTTT	CAWSEQGNTIYF
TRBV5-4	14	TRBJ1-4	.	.	TGTGCCAGCAGCTTGGGGGGGGCAAGTGAAAAACTGTTTTTT	CASSLGGASEKLFF
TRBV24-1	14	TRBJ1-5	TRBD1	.	TGTGCCACCAGTTCAGCGGGGCCCACAGGGGCCCAGCATTTT	CATSSAGPTGAQHF
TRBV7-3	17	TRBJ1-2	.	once	TGTGCCAGCAGCTCCAGCTCGGGCAGGGTAGGAAGCGATGGCTACACCTTC	CASSSSSGRVGSDGYTF
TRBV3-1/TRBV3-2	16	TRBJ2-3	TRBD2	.	TGTGCCAGCAGCCCTGGACTAGCTCGGTCATTATATACGCAGTATTTT	CASSPGLARSLYTQYF
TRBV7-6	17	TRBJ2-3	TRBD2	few	TGTGCCAGCAGCCATAGGGGCCGGGGGGGACTTACAGATACGCAGTATTTT	CASSHRGRGGLTDTQYF
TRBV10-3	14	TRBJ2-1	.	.	TGTGCCATCAGTGCGTGGGGGATTAACAATGAGCAGTTCTTC	CAISAWGINNEQFF
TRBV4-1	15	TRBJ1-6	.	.	TGCGCCAGCAGCCAAGTTCGCACCTTTTCTTCACCCCTCCACTTT	CASSQVRTFSSPLHF
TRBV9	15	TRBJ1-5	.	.	TGTGCCAGCAGCGTAGAGGGACACCCTAATCAGCCCCAGCATTTT	CASSVEGHPNQPQHF
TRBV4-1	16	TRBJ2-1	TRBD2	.	TGCGCCAGCAGCCAAGAAACGGGGGGGTCCTACAATGAGCAGTTCTTC	CASSQETGGSYNEQFF
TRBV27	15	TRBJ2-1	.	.	TGTGCCAGCAGTTCCACTAGTGTTCCCTACAATGAGCAGTTCTTC	CASSSTSVPYNEQFF
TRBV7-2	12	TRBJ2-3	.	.	TGTGCCAGCAGCGGCCCAGCAAATACGCAGTATTTT	CASSGPANTQYF